A single sample is the source of the 5 T cell receptor beta chains below, sequenced in a study of blood T cell repertoires in COVID-19. Generated by immunoSEQ multiplex PCR, the TCRdb table keeps only in-frame clones and is missing some. The sample lists under 200,000 clones; around 90% were seen once. Material for sequencing was peripheral blood. All receptors come from a man in his sixties with active or convalescent COVID-19.

The V call is TRBV7-6, the J call TRBJ1-1, with 9 nucleotides matching TRBD1. This CDR3 comprises 16 residues. CDR1 SGHVS and CDR2 FNYEAQ come from the germline V gene. V lost 1 base, J lost 4 bases, and 7 bases stayed unmatched. Here the CDR3 DNA reads TGTGCCAGCAGCTTAGAACAGGGGGCGACGGGCACTGAAGCTTTCTTT. It translates to CASSLEQGATGTEAFF.

The chain uses TRBV6-6 and TRBJ1-4, with TRBD1 matching over 8 bases. This CDR3 has 15 residues. With 2 bases clipped from V and 8 bases from J, the junction kept 7 bases outside the gene matches. Germline CDR1 MNHNY, CDR2 SVGAGI (reference sequence). CDR3 nucleotides: TGTGCCAGCAGTTACGGACAGGGAGTAGGGGAAAAACTGTTTTTT. It yields the protein CASSYGQGVGEKLFF.

The chain has TRBV10-3 and TRBJ2-6, with 7 bases that match TRBD1. From germline, CDR1 is ENHRY and CDR2 SYGVKD. There are 15 residues in the CDR3. Losses at the gene ends were 2 bases for V and 2 bases for J; bases not matched to a gene: 0. The CDR3 coding sequence is TGTGCCATCAGTGAGGGACAGGCTGGGGCCAACGTCCTGACTTTC. It codes for CAISEGQAGANVLTF.

This chain connects TRBV29-1 to TRBJ2-7; TRBD1 matches at 7 bases. The CDR3 loop spans 15 amino acids. Germline values: CDR1 SQVTM, CDR2 ANQGSEA. The ends lost 7 bases at V and 0 bases at J; junction bases unmatched: 12. The CDR3, as DNA: TGCAGCGCACGCGGAAGGGACAGACACTCCTACGAGCAGTACTTC. This translates into CSARGRDRHSYEQYF.

This clone is judged medium-sized. The V and J genes are TRBV4-1 and TRBJ2-7; 10 bases line up with TRBD1. Germline V CDR1 and CDR2: MGHRA, YSYEKL. V was clipped by 0 bases and J by 6 bases; unmatched bases: 5. CDR3 length equals 15 residues. The CDR3 region has the DNA TGCGCCAGCAGCCAAGATGGACAGGGGGTCCCCGAGCAGTACTTC. Residues: CASSQDGQGVPEQYF.